This is a list of T cell receptor beta chains from one sample in a study of cytomegalovirus exposure and HLA in healthy donors. Clones were sequenced by immunoSEQ multiplex PCR, and TCRdb holds only the in-frame ones, with some missing. The table includes approximately 150,000 clones, around 80% detected once. The sample taken for sequencing was PBMCs. The receptors were sampled from a man aged 25-45 years in good health and CMV-seronegative. Both conserved end residues are part of each CDR3. The D gene is left open where the match is weak. Size tells how often a clone was seen (once, few, many) or the class of an expanded clone, and some rows leave it out.

d_call: .
clone_size: .
j_call: TRBJ2-5
cdr3_length: 12
v_call: TRBV7-8
cdr3_aa: CASTRGVETQYF
cdr3_nt: TGTGCCAGTACCAGGGGAGTGGAGACCCAGTACTTC

d_call: TRBD1
clone_size: once
j_call: TRBJ1-2
cdr3_length: 15
v_call: TRBV7-9
cdr3_aa: CASSPGTGGDYGYTF
cdr3_nt: TGTGCCAGCAGCCCCGGGACAGGGGGCGACTATGGCTACACCTTC

d_call: .
clone_size: .
j_call: TRBJ2-5
cdr3_length: 13
v_call: TRBV6-1
cdr3_aa: CASRNRQQETQYF
cdr3_nt: TGTGCCAGCAGGAATCGACAGCAAGAGACCCAGTACTTC

d_call: TRBD1
clone_size: .
j_call: TRBJ1-5
cdr3_length: 16
v_call: TRBV15
cdr3_aa: CATSRDQGQRNQPQHF
cdr3_nt: TGTGCCACCAGCAGAGATCAGGGACAGCGGAATCAGCCCCAGCATTTT

d_call: .
clone_size: .
j_call: TRBJ1-3
cdr3_length: 15
v_call: TRBV2
cdr3_aa: CASSDGGWAGNTIYF
cdr3_nt: TGTGCCAGCAGTGACGGGGGATGGGCTGGAAACACCATATATTTT

d_call: .
clone_size: .
j_call: TRBJ1-2
cdr3_length: 13
v_call: TRBV19
cdr3_aa: CASSIVGERSYTF
cdr3_nt: TGTGCCAGTAGTATAGTCGGGGAAAGAAGCTACACCTTC

d_call: .
clone_size: .
j_call: TRBJ1-1
cdr3_length: 15
v_call: TRBV19
cdr3_aa: CASSWQGQVNTEAFF
cdr3_nt: TGTGCCAGTAGTTGGCAGGGCCAGGTGAACACTGAAGCTTTCTTT

d_call: TRBD1
clone_size: .
j_call: TRBJ2-3
cdr3_length: 15
v_call: TRBV5-5
cdr3_aa: CASSLGTGWKDTQYF
cdr3_nt: TGTGCCAGCAGCTTGGGGACAGGGTGGAAAGATACGCAGTATTTT

d_call: .
clone_size: .
j_call: TRBJ1-1
cdr3_length: 12
v_call: TRBV25-1
cdr3_aa: CASSELRGEAFF
cdr3_nt: TGTGCCAGCAGTGAATTAAGAGGGGAAGCTTTCTTT

d_call: .
clone_size: .
j_call: TRBJ2-1
cdr3_length: 16
v_call: TRBV5-1
cdr3_aa: CASSISGTRTHNEQFF
cdr3_nt: TGCGCCAGCAGCATATCCGGGACACGGACCCACAATGAGCAGTTCTTC

d_call: .
clone_size: .
j_call: TRBJ1-3
cdr3_length: 15
v_call: TRBV30
cdr3_aa: CAWSVRGGSGNTIYF
cdr3_nt: TGTGCCTGGAGTGTACGGGGGGGCTCTGGAAACACCATATATTTT

d_call: TRBD2
clone_size: .
j_call: TRBJ2-1
cdr3_length: 12
v_call: TRBV28
cdr3_aa: CASSLLTSGPFF
cdr3_nt: TGTGCCAGCAGCCTACTTACTAGCGGGCCCTTCTTC

d_call: TRBD2
clone_size: .
j_call: TRBJ2-1
cdr3_length: 17
v_call: TRBV29-1
cdr3_aa: CSVVGLAGEDSYNEQFF
cdr3_nt: TGCAGCGTTGTGGGACTAGCGGGAGAGGACTCCTACAATGAGCAGTTCTTC

d_call: TRBD2
clone_size: .
j_call: TRBJ2-3
cdr3_length: 16
v_call: TRBV14
cdr3_aa: CASSLTSGRTTDTQYF
cdr3_nt: TGTGCCAGCAGCCTGACTAGCGGGAGAACCACAGATACGCAGTATTTT

d_call: TRBD1
clone_size: .
j_call: TRBJ1-3
cdr3_length: 14
v_call: TRBV28
cdr3_aa: CASWGGDRGNTIYF
cdr3_nt: TGTGCCAGCTGGGGAGGGGACAGGGGCAACACCATATATTTT

d_call: TRBD1
clone_size: .
j_call: TRBJ1-2
cdr3_length: 15
v_call: TRBV9
cdr3_aa: CASSPRTGGNYGYTF
cdr3_nt: TGTGCCAGCAGCCCACGGACAGGGGGAAACTATGGCTACACCTTC

d_call: .
clone_size: .
j_call: TRBJ2-7
cdr3_length: 13
v_call: TRBV6-5
cdr3_aa: CASSLGVAGEQYF
cdr3_nt: TGTGCCAGCAGTTTAGGGGTGGCAGGCGAGCAGTACTTC

d_call: .
clone_size: .
j_call: TRBJ1-1
cdr3_length: 16
v_call: TRBV27
cdr3_aa: CASSLIGDLWNTEAFF
cdr3_nt: TGTGCCAGCAGTTTAATCGGGGATCTGTGGAACACTGAAGCTTTCTTT

d_call: TRBD2
clone_size: .
j_call: TRBJ2-5
cdr3_length: 19
v_call: TRBV7-6
cdr3_aa: CASSLVVKGAGAFQETQYF
cdr3_nt: TGTGCCAGCAGCTTAGTGGTTAAGGGAGCGGGGGCCTTCCAAGAGACCCAGTACTTC

d_call: .
clone_size: .
j_call: TRBJ2-3
cdr3_length: 16
v_call: TRBV5-4
cdr3_aa: CASSSIEVISADTQYF
cdr3_nt: TGTGCCAGCAGCTCAATAGAAGTTATTTCCGCAGATACGCAGTATTTT

d_call: .
clone_size: .
j_call: TRBJ1-1
cdr3_length: 14
v_call: TRBV9
cdr3_aa: CASSVGDTNTEAFF
cdr3_nt: TGTGCCAGCAGCGTCGGGGACACTAACACTGAAGCTTTCTTT

d_call: .
clone_size: .
j_call: TRBJ1-5
cdr3_length: 18
v_call: TRBV19
cdr3_aa: CASSIKGTQANSNQPQHF
cdr3_nt: TGTGCCAGTAGTATAAAAGGGACACAAGCTAATAGCAATCAGCCCCAGCATTTT

d_call: .
clone_size: .
j_call: TRBJ1-1
cdr3_length: 15
v_call: TRBV14
cdr3_aa: CASSQDGQMNTEAFF
cdr3_nt: TGTGCCAGCAGCCAAGATGGGCAGATGAACACTGAAGCTTTCTTT

d_call: .
clone_size: .
j_call: TRBJ1-6
cdr3_length: 14
v_call: TRBV11-3
cdr3_aa: CASRVVRAGKPLHF
cdr3_nt: TGTGCCAGCAGAGTCGTCCGGGCGGGGAAACCCCTCCACTTT

d_call: TRBD2
clone_size: .
j_call: TRBJ2-3
cdr3_length: 17
v_call: TRBV7-3
cdr3_aa: CASSFPIGRGSTDTQYF
cdr3_nt: TGTGCCAGCAGCTTCCCAATTGGGCGGGGGAGCACAGATACGCAGTATTTT

d_call: TRBD1
clone_size: .
j_call: TRBJ2-5
cdr3_length: 15
v_call: TRBV7-9
cdr3_aa: CASSSRDRRKETQYF
cdr3_nt: TGTGCCAGCAGCTCCAGGGACAGGCGAAAAGAGACCCAGTACTTC

d_call: .
clone_size: once
j_call: TRBJ1-4
cdr3_length: 15
v_call: TRBV5-4
cdr3_aa: CASSLAGGSGEKLFF
cdr3_nt: TGTGCCAGCAGCTTGGCCGGGGGAAGTGGTGAAAAACTGTTTTTT